Below are 17 T cell receptor beta chains sequenced from a single sample in a study of shared clonotypes between healthy human individuals. The assay was immunoSEQ multiplex PCR, and TCRdb's table has in-frame clones only and misses some. The table has about 2.4 million clones, around nine tenths seen once. The sample consisted of naive CD4+ T cells sorted from blood. Documented subset: CD45RA+ positively selected. The receptor set was obtained from a man between 18 and 29 years old in good health.

The genes are TRBV29-1 and TRBJ1-2; 9 bases match TRBD1. Trimming took 7 bases from V and 3 from J; bases not matched to a gene: 6. Per the germline V gene, CDR1 is SQVTM and CDR2 is ANQGSEA. CDR3 size: 13 residues. CDR3 in amino acids: CSAPTGGDYGYTF. Written as DNA, the CDR3 is TGCAGCGCTCCGACAGGGGGAGACTATGGCTACACCTTC.

This sequence joins TRBV7-2 and TRBJ2-7, with a possible D match to TRBD2 (7 bases). The V end lost 0 bases, the J end lost 2 bases, and 11 bases lay between the germline ends. This CDR3 spans 15 amino acids. Germline values: CDR1 SGHTA, CDR2 FQGNSA. The CDR3, as DNA: TGTGCCAGCAGCTTAGCGGGGGCGGGAGCCTACGAGCAGTACTTC. Translation gives CASSLAGAGAYEQYF.

The V call is TRBV5-6, the J call TRBJ2-2, with D possibly matching TRBD1 (6 bases). CDR1 and CDR2 from the germline V gene are SGHDT and YYEEEE. This CDR3 region has 14 residues. Trimming removed 9 bases from V and 1 base from J, with 13 bases in between. CDR3 protein: CATYIQGNTGELFF. The CDR3 nucleotides are TGTGCCACCTACATACAGGGGAACACCGGGGAGCTGTTTTTT.

The chain employs TRBV19 and TRBJ2-7; 9 nucleotides line up with TRBD2. CDR1 is LNHDA, CDR2 SQIVND, per germline (reference sequence). V was clipped by 6 bases and J by 0 bases; unmatched bases: 6. There are 15 residues in the CDR3. The CDR3 sequence: CASSGHSGSSYEQYF. In DNA form, the CDR3 reads TGTGCCAGTAGCGGACATAGCGGGAGCTCCTACGAGCAGTACTTC.

This rearrangement joins TRBV29-1 to TRBJ2-2, with 9 bases fitting TRBD2. After removal of 6 bases from V and 0 bases from J, the junction contained 8 bases not matched to a gene. The CDR3 totals 16 residues. Germline V gene data show CDR1 as SQVTM and CDR2 as ANQGSEA. The CDR3 DNA reads TGCAGCGTCATAGTGAGACTAGCGGCGAACACCGGGGAGCTGTTTTTT. Protein product: CSVIVRLAANTGELFF.

The chain carries TRBV29-1 and TRBJ2-5; 9 bases map to TRBD1. CDR3 size: 13 residues. Trimming cost V 7 bases and J 1 base; bases outside gene matches: 4. From germline, CDR1 is SQVTM and CDR2 ANQGSEA. The CDR3 region is CSAGTGPQETQYF. The CDR3 coding sequence is TGCAGCGCAGGGACAGGGCCCCAAGAGACCCAGTACTTC.

The table lists this clone with a count of one. The chain combines TRBV5-4 with TRBJ2-1; D unclear. The CDR3 runs to 14 residues. With 0 bases removed from V and 1 base from J, the gap between germline ends came to 5 bases. CDR1 is SGHNT, CDR2 YYREEE, per germline (reference sequence). This CDR3 reads CASSLGRSYNEQFF. The CDR3 DNA sequence: TGTGCCAGCAGCTTGGGGCGGTCCTACAATGAGCAGTTCTTC.

The chain combines TRBV5-3 with TRBJ2-4; a possible D gene is TRBD1 (6 bases). TRBV5-3 is labeled an ORF, and its function is uncertain. CDR3 length: 17 amino acids. V lost 7 bases to trimming and J lost 4 bases, with 24 bases between them. CDR3 sequence: CARATVGQPRSKNIQYF. The CDR3 bases are TGTGCCAGAGCTACCGTCGGACAGCCGCGTTCGAAAAACATTCAGTACTTC.

V usage is TRBV9 and J usage is TRBJ2-7; the D gene is possibly TRBD2 (8 bases). The CDR3 has 15 amino acids. V lost 4 bases and J 5 bases, leaving 19 bases between the germline ends. Germline V gene data show CDR1 as SGDLS and CDR2 as YYNGEE. CDR3 nucleotides: TGTGCCAGCAGCCCCTCGGGAGGGGGCGGGGACGAGCAGTACTTC. This sequence encodes CASSPSGGGGDEQYF.

This clone was found once. This chain joins TRBV5-6 and TRBJ2-2; maybe TRBD2 (5 bases). Trimming cost V 4 bases and J 4 bases, with 14 bases left between them. Germline lookup yields CDR1 SGHDT and CDR2 YYEEEE. This CDR3 has 15 amino acids. The CDR3 region has the DNA TGTGCCAGCAGCCTCCCCGGGGAACGCACCGGGGAGCTGTTTTTT. Its translation: CASSLPGERTGELFF.

CDR3 sequence reads: CAPQGARALAKNIQYF. DNA for the CDR3: TGTGCCCCCCAAGGGGCCAGGGCCCTAGCCAAAAACATTCAGTACTTC. This chain uses TRBV10-3 with TRBJ2-4; perhaps TRBD1 as D (5 bases). CDR3 size: 16 residues. Between the trimmed V and J ends, which lost 11 bases and 0 bases, there was a span of 20 bases. Germline V lookup: CDR1 ENHRY, CDR2 SYGVKD.

This chain uses TRBV30 with TRBJ2-7; 8 positions agree with TRBD1. The CDR3 covers 14 residues. Trimming removed 1 base from V and 5 bases from J; junction bases left unmatched: 7. Per the germline V gene, CDR1 is GTSNPN and CDR2 is SVGIG (reference sequence). CDR3 nucleotides: TGTGCCTGGAGTGAAAACAGGGGGAGACACGAGCAGTACTTC. This sequence encodes CAWSENRGRHEQYF.

A remark on this clone: Distinct nucleotide sequences in the sample also encode this CDR3. The rearrangement links TRBV6-1 to TRBJ2-7, with 7 nucleotides matching TRBD2. The CDR3 has 13 residues. Germline lookup yields CDR1 MNHNS and CDR2 SASEGT. J lost 2 bases, V lost 6 bases, and 4 bases had no gene match. The CDR3 is CASRTGGTYEQYF. CDR3 coding DNA: TGTGCCAGCAGAACGGGGGGTACCTACGAGCAGTACTTC.

This chain joins TRBV15 and TRBJ2-7; D unclear. The CDR3 contains 15 residues. The germline gives CDR1 LNHNV, CDR2 YYDKDF (reference sequence). Trimming cost V 0 bases and J 3 bases, with 12 bases left between them. CDR3 protein: CATSRDSGPRYEQYF. The CDR3 region has the DNA TGTGCCACCAGCAGAGATTCCGGACCGCGCTACGAGCAGTACTTC.

J is TRBJ2-5 and V is TRBV5-6; unclear D gene. The CDR3 extends over 14 amino acids. V lost 0 bases, J lost 4 bases, and 10 bases lay in between. Germline V gives CDR1 SGHDT, CDR2 YYEEEE. The DNA for the CDR3 is TGTGCCAGCAGCTTGGACACTTGGGGAGAGACCCAGTACTTC. It yields the protein CASSLDTWGETQYF.

The gene calls are TRBV2 and TRBJ1-2, with TRBD1 matching 12 bases. This CDR3 has 15 residues. The V gene's germline CDR1 is SNHLY and CDR2 FYNNEI. V was pared by 9 bases and J by 3 bases, with 8 bases of the junction left unmatched. In DNA form, the CDR3 reads TGTGCCAGTCTCCCCGGGACAGGGGGCGACTATGGCTACACCTTC. Protein product: CASLPGTGGDYGYTF. Looking up the rest from reference TRBV2 and TRBJ1-2 gives the full variable domain: EPEVTQTPSHQVTQMGQEVILRCVPISNHLYFYWYRQILGQKVEFLVSFYNNEISEKSEIFDDQFSVERPDGSNFTLKIRSTKLEDSAMYFCASLPGTGGDYGYTFGSGTRLTVV.

The genes are TRBV18 and TRBJ1-6, with D uncertain. Germline CDR1 reads KGHSH; CDR2 reads LQKENI. The ends were cut back, 3 bases at V and 5 bases at J, with 11 bases in the middle. CDR3 length: 15 residues. DNA of the CDR3: TGTGCCAGCTCACCTTTACAGTGGGATAATTCACCCCTCCACTTT. This codes for CASSPLQWDNSPLHF.